Below, 16 T cell receptor beta chains from the same sample are listed, as sequenced in a study of T-cell reconstitution after alpha-beta-depleted transplantation in children. Using unique molecular identifiers, the investigators prepared the TCRbeta library. In TCRdb, the PCR reads were re-called with MiXCR into one record per CDR3 protein. The sample lists roughly 74,000 distinct CDR3 sequences, less than 20% occurring once. The sequencing used PBMCs, mostly from graft donor cells, collected 360 days after TCRalphabeta/CD19-depleted stem cell transplant. The source is a male patient aged 2-15 years who had a stem cell transplant for acute lymphoblastic leukemia, so the T cells may come from the graft donor.

This clonotype was seen more than once but under ten times. The chain has TRBV7-9 and TRBJ2-3; TRBD1 aligns across 8 bases. This CDR3 has 16 amino acids. The ends lost 5 bases at V and 2 bases at J; junction bases unmatched: 9. Looked up from germline, CDR1 is SEHNR and CDR2 is FQNEAQ (reference sequence). As DNA, the CDR3 is TGTGCCAGCAGCCCCGGACAGGGCCTACTCACAGATACGCAGTATTTT. Protein product: CASSPGQGLLTDTQYF.

This clonotype was counted many times. The junction shows a germline mismatch at one end, possibly a read error. The V call is TRBV4-2, the J call TRBJ2-2; 7 nucleotides line up with TRBD2. The germline V gene encodes CDR1 LGHNA and CDR2 YNFKEQ. The length of the CDR3 is 16 residues. CDR3 nucleotide sequence: TGTGCCAGCAGCCCGATAGTACTAGCGAAGACCGGGGAGCTGTTTTTT. As protein: CASSPIVLAKTGELFF.

CDR3 coding DNA: TGTGCCAGCAGCCTTTGGACTAGCGGGAGGTCCGGGGAGCTGTTTTTT. Its protein product is CASSLWTSGRSGELFF. The chain recombines TRBV3-1 with TRBJ2-2, with 14 bases identical to TRBD2. Germline V gene data show CDR1 as LGHDT and CDR2 as YNNKEL (reference sequence). The CDR3 totals 16 residues. With V trimmed by 4 bases and J by 6 bases, 4 bases remained unmatched.

At least ten counts were recorded for this clonotype. The gene calls are TRBV12-3 or TRBV12-4 and TRBJ2-1, with TRBD2 identical over 10 bases. With 7 bases clipped from V and 8 bases from J, the junction kept 17 bases outside the gene matches. This CDR3 contains 17 residues. The CDR3 bases are TGTGCCAGCACCAGTTCGCCCCTAGCGGGAGCGGGTGATGAGCAGTTCTTC. This encodes CASTSSPLAGAGDEQFF.

This clonotype has more than one count but fewer than ten. The V gene is TRBV6-1, the J gene TRBJ2-3; 9 bases are shared with TRBD2. The CDR3 covers 16 residues. The V and J ends lost 3 bases and 10 bases, in that order; junction bases with no gene match: 14. Germline V lookup: CDR1 MNHNS, CDR2 SASEGT. DNA for the CDR3: TGTGCCAGCAGTGATGATCCGGGACTAGCAATTCGATCGCAGTATTTT. Translated: CASSDDPGLAIRSQYF.

V and J are TRBV29-1 and TRBJ2-1; 12 bases are shared with TRBD1. From germline, CDR1 is SQVTM and CDR2 ANQGSEA. The CDR3 has 13 residues. Losses at the gene ends were 5 bases for V and 12 bases for J; bases not matched to a gene: 8. The CDR3 coding sequence is TGCAGCGTTTCTACGGGACAGGGGGCGAGGCAGTTCTTC. This gives the protein CSVSTGQGARQFF.

There are a few counts of this clonotype. The chain joins TRBV10-2 to TRBJ2-7, with D hard to call. The CDR3 loop spans 12 amino acids. Between the trimmed V and J ends, which lost 6 bases and 3 bases, there was a span of 9 bases. Germline loops: CDR1 WSHSY, CDR2 SAAADI. DNA for the CDR3: TGCGCCAGCAGAGGACGGATCTACGAGCAGTACTTC. This translates into CASRGRIYEQYF.

This clonotype was seen more than once but under ten times. The gene calls are TRBV6-5 and TRBJ2-1; TRBD2 matches 9 bases. The V gene's germline CDR1 is MNHEY and CDR2 SVGAGI. V shed 2 bases, J shed 4 bases, and the junction held 6 bases outside the gene matches. The CDR3 covers 16 residues. The CDR3 spells CASSYLTSGPYNEQFF. The CDR3 DNA reads TGTGCCAGCAGTTACCTGACTAGCGGCCCTTACAATGAGCAGTTCTTC.

This clonotype appeared a few times. V is TRBV29-1 and J is TRBJ2-3; 15 bases map to TRBD2. CDR3 size: 13 residues. V lost 7 bases, J lost 5 bases, and 1 base stayed unmatched. CDR1 SQVTM and CDR2 ANQGSEA come from the germline V gene. CDR3 coding DNA: TGCAGCGAGGGACTAGCGGGAGGAGATACGCAGTATTTT. Translated, it gives CSEGLAGGDTQYF.

This clonotype was observed a handful of times. This chain links TRBV6-1 with TRBJ2-1, with 9 positions matching TRBD2. Germline loops: CDR1 MNHNS, CDR2 SASEGT. The trim removed 4 bases at V and 5 bases at J, leaving 18 bases unmatched. The CDR3 sequence is 19 residues long. CDR3 DNA sequence: TGTGCCAGCAGTGCATGGCAGGGTATTAGCGGGAGCCGGGACAATGAGCAGTTCTTC. Protein: CASSAWQGISGSRDNEQFF.

This sequence joins TRBV5-1 and TRBJ2-5; 8 bases agree with TRBD1. There are 15 residues in the CDR3. Trimming removed 2 bases from V and 2 bases from J; junction bases left unmatched: 5. Germline values: CDR1 SGHRS, CDR2 YFSETQ. The CDR3, as DNA: TGCGCCAGCAGCTTACGGGACAGGCGACAAGAGACCCAGTACTTC. Amino acid sequence: CASSLRDRRQETQYF. The full variable domain, its missing parts supplied by reference TRBV5-1 and TRBJ2-5, is KAGVTQTPRYLIKTRGQQVTLSCSPISGHRSVSWYQQTPGQGLQFLFEYFSETQRNKGNFPGRFSGRQFSNSRSEMNVSTLELGDSALYLCASSLRDRRQETQYFGPGTRLLVL.

V is TRBV5-6 and J is TRBJ2-3; 9 positions agree with TRBD2. Looked up from germline, CDR1 is SGHDT and CDR2 is YYEEEE. This CDR3 region has 16 residues. The V gene end was trimmed by 1 base and the J gene end by 2 bases; junction bases not matched to a gene: 5. The CDR3 nucleotides are TGTGCCAGCAGCTTGTTAGGGACTAGCTCCACAGATACGCAGTATTTT. Amino acid sequence: CASSLLGTSSTDTQYF.

The chain has TRBV7-8 and TRBJ2-7; TRBD1 agrees at 8 bases. CDR3 size: 15 residues. The V gene's germline CDR1 is SGHVS and CDR2 FQNEAQ. V lost 2 bases to trimming and J lost 3 bases; unmatched junction nucleotides: 6. The chain's CDR3 is CASSLLGDRSYEQYF. The DNA of the CDR3 is TGTGCCAGCAGCTTACTCGGGGACAGGAGCTACGAGCAGTACTTC.

This clonotype was detected many times. The rearrangement links TRBV11-2 to TRBJ1-3; D is possibly TRBD1 (5 bases). Germline loops: CDR1 SGHAT, CDR2 FQNNGV. V gave up 1 base and J gave up 0 bases, with 10 bases separating them. CDR3 size: 16 residues. The CDR3 bases are TGTGCCAGCAGCTTAGTCGGGGGAAGCTCTGGAAACACCATATATTTT. It codes for CASSLVGGSSGNTIYF.

This clonotype was counted between two and nine times. The chain uses TRBV7-9 and TRBJ1-2; 9 bases map to TRBD1. CDR3 length: 16 amino acids. The germline V gene has CDR1 SEHNR and CDR2 FQNEAQ (reference sequence). V shed 3 bases, J shed 3 bases, and the junction held 8 bases outside the gene matches. The CDR3 sequence is CASSFELRDRDYGYTF. The DNA for the CDR3 is TGTGCCAGCAGCTTCGAACTCCGGGACAGGGACTATGGCTACACCTTC.

This chain connects TRBV5-1 to TRBJ2-7, with a tentative D call TRBD2 (5 bases). The length of the CDR3 is 16 residues. V gave up 2 bases and J gave up 7 bases, with 22 bases separating them. Per the germline V gene, CDR1 is SGHRS and CDR2 is YFSETQ. DNA of the CDR3: TGCGCCAGCAGCTTAAACGCTGGAGGACGCAGAGGGGAGCAGTACTTC. As protein: CASSLNAGGRRGEQYF.